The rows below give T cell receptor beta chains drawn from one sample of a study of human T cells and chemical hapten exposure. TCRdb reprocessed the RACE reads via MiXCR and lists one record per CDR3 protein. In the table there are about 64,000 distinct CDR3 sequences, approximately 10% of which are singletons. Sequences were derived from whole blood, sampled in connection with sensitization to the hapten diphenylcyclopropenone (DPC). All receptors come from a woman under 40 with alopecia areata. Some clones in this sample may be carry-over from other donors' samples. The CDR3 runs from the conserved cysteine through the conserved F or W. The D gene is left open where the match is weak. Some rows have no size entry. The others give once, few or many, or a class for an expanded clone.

CDR3 DNA: TGCAGTGCTGGCGGGGGGACAGCCCTACAACGGCAGTACTTC; CDR3 protein: CSAGGGTALQRQYF; V gene: TRBV20-1; D gene: -; clone size: -; J gene: TRBJ2-7
CDR3 DNA: TGTGCCAGCAGTTACGGGCTAGCGGACACAGATACGCAGTATTTT; CDR3 protein: CASSYGLADTDTQYF; V gene: TRBV6-2/TRBV6-3; D gene: TRBD2; clone size: few; J gene: TRBJ2-3
CDR3 DNA: TGTGCCAGCAGTTTCCTAGGGGGCCAAGAGACCCAGTACTTC; CDR3 protein: CASSFLGGQETQYF; V gene: TRBV27; D gene: -; clone size: few; J gene: TRBJ2-5
CDR3 DNA: TGCAGTGCCCGGGGTACAGGGGGCGCAGATACGCAGTATTTT; CDR3 protein: CSARGTGGADTQYF; V gene: TRBV20-1; D gene: TRBD1; clone size: -; J gene: TRBJ2-3
CDR3 DNA: TGTGCCAGCAGCTTAGCCGGGGGGACGCAGTATTTT; CDR3 protein: CASSLAGGTQYF; V gene: TRBV7-7; D gene: TRBD2; clone size: -; J gene: TRBJ2-3
CDR3 DNA: TGCGCCAGCAGCCAGGACAGGGATGTAGCTTTCTTT; CDR3 protein: CASSQDRDVAFF; V gene: TRBV5-1; D gene: TRBD1; clone size: -; J gene: TRBJ1-1
CDR3 DNA: TGCGCCACCTCACTGCGGGACGGTCCCTACGAGCAGTACTTC; CDR3 protein: CATSLRDGPYEQYF; V gene: TRBV5-1; D gene: -; clone size: few; J gene: TRBJ2-7
CDR3 DNA: TGTGCCAGCCCCAAGGCGGGACAGGGGGCGGGCTACACCTTC; CDR3 protein: CASPKAGQGAGYTF; V gene: TRBV2; D gene: TRBD1; clone size: few; J gene: TRBJ1-2
CDR3 DNA: TGTGCCAGCAGTGAGACTAGCGGGAGGGCCGGGAAGTTCTTC; CDR3 protein: CASSETSGRAGKFF; V gene: TRBV2; D gene: TRBD2; clone size: -; J gene: TRBJ2-1
CDR3 DNA: TGTGCCAGCAGTGACAATCTAAGGATCGAGCAGTACTTC; CDR3 protein: CASSDNLRIEQYF; V gene: TRBV25-1; D gene: -; clone size: many; J gene: TRBJ2-7
CDR3 DNA: TGTGCCTGGAGCGACAGGAACAATCAGCCCCAGCATTTT; CDR3 protein: CAWSDRNNQPQHF; V gene: TRBV30; D gene: -; clone size: -; J gene: TRBJ1-5
CDR3 DNA: TGTGCCAGCAACCTCAGGGGTCTCCGGGGGGACTATGGCTACACCTTC; CDR3 protein: CASNLRGLRGDYGYTF; V gene: TRBV12-3/TRBV12-4; D gene: -; clone size: many; J gene: TRBJ1-2
CDR3 DNA: TGTGCCAGCAGCCAACAGTCTAGCTCTGAAGCTTTCTTT; CDR3 protein: CASSQQSSSEAFF; V gene: TRBV7-6; D gene: -; clone size: few; J gene: TRBJ1-1
CDR3 DNA: TGTGCCAGCAGCTCCGGACAGCCCTACAATGAGCAGTTCTTC; CDR3 protein: CASSSGQPYNEQFF; V gene: TRBV7-2; D gene: -; clone size: -; J gene: TRBJ2-1
CDR3 DNA: TGTGCCATCAGAGAAGCGGGGGCCGACAATGAGCAGTTCTTC; CDR3 protein: CAIREAGADNEQFF; V gene: TRBV7-9; D gene: TRBD2; clone size: few; J gene: TRBJ2-1
CDR3 DNA: TGTGCCAGCAGTTTCTTAGGACTCCCGAAGGATAACTATGGCTACACCTTC; CDR3 protein: CASSFLGLPKDNYGYTF; V gene: TRBV27; D gene: -; clone size: many; J gene: TRBJ1-2
CDR3 DNA: TGCGCCAGCAGCTTGCAAGGCGGAGTCACAGATACGCAGTATTTT; CDR3 protein: CASSLQGGVTDTQYF; V gene: TRBV5-1; D gene: -; clone size: many; J gene: TRBJ2-3
CDR3 DNA: TGTGCCAGCTCACGGTCCTCGGACAGGGCGGAGCAGTACTTC; CDR3 protein: CASSRSSDRAEQYF; V gene: TRBV18; D gene: TRBD1; clone size: few; J gene: TRBJ2-7
CDR3 DNA: TGCGCCAGCAGCCAAGATTACCCGGGACAGGGAAATTCACCCCTCCACTTT; CDR3 protein: CASSQDYPGQGNSPLHF; V gene: TRBV4-3; D gene: TRBD1; clone size: few; J gene: TRBJ1-6
CDR3 DNA: TGTGCCAGCAGCCAAGAGCGTGGGACCCGGGGGGCCTATGGCTACACCTTC; CDR3 protein: CASSQERGTRGAYGYTF; V gene: TRBV4-2; D gene: -; clone size: few; J gene: TRBJ1-2
CDR3 DNA: TGCGCCAGCAGGGGGACTAGCGCTTCGAACACCGGGGAGCTGTTTTTT; CDR3 protein: CASRGTSASNTGELFF; V gene: TRBV10-2; D gene: TRBD2; clone size: few; J gene: TRBJ2-2
CDR3 DNA: TGCGCCAGCAGCCAAGAGGGGACAGGACCCTACGAGCAGTACTTC; CDR3 protein: CASSQEGTGPYEQYF; V gene: TRBV4-3; D gene: TRBD1; clone size: few; J gene: TRBJ2-7
CDR3 DNA: TGTGCCACCAGTGATAGGGCTGCGGGAGCCACCGGGGAGCTGTTTTTT; CDR3 protein: CATSDRAAGATGELFF; V gene: TRBV24-1; D gene: TRBD2; clone size: -; J gene: TRBJ2-2
CDR3 DNA: TGTGCCAGCAGTTACACCCCGAGGACAGGTGTTAATTCACCCCTCCACTTT; CDR3 protein: CASSYTPRTGVNSPLHF; V gene: TRBV6-5; D gene: TRBD1; clone size: many; J gene: TRBJ1-6
CDR3 DNA: TGTGCCAGCATACGGGACCGAGACTCCTACGAGCAGTACTTC; CDR3 protein: CASIRDRDSYEQYF; V gene: TRBV28; D gene: -; clone size: few; J gene: TRBJ2-7
CDR3 DNA: TGTGCCAGCAGCCAGGAGGGCTACAACCTAAATACCTACGAGCAGTACTTC; CDR3 protein: CASSQEGYNLNTYEQYF; V gene: TRBV7-9; D gene: -; clone size: many; J gene: TRBJ2-7
CDR3 DNA: TGTGCCAGCAGCTTAACCGGCGGGAGTGCAGATACGCAGTATTTT; CDR3 protein: CASSLTGGSADTQYF; V gene: TRBV7-3; D gene: TRBD2; clone size: -; J gene: TRBJ2-3
CDR3 DNA: TGTGCCAGCAGCTCACGCAGGGACAGAGGGCAAAAACTGTTTTTT; CDR3 protein: CASSSRRDRGQKLFF; V gene: TRBV25-1; D gene: TRBD1; clone size: many; J gene: TRBJ1-4
CDR3 DNA: TGTGCCAGCCGCCAGGGTAATTCACCCCTCCACTTT; CDR3 protein: CASRQGNSPLHF; V gene: TRBV6-6; D gene: -; clone size: -; J gene: TRBJ1-6
CDR3 DNA: TGTGCCAGCAGCTTAAGAGTGGGTCAGCCCCAGCATTTT; CDR3 protein: CASSLRVGQPQHF; V gene: TRBV7-2; D gene: -; clone size: many; J gene: TRBJ1-5
CDR3 DNA: TGTGCCAGCTCCCCGACAGCCTCCTACGAGCAGTACTTC; CDR3 protein: CASSPTASYEQYF; V gene: TRBV27; D gene: -; clone size: few; J gene: TRBJ2-7
CDR3 DNA: TGCAGCGTCTGCCAGAGCTCCTACAATGAGCAGTTCTTC; CDR3 protein: CSVCQSSYNEQFF; V gene: TRBV29-1; D gene: -; clone size: few; J gene: TRBJ2-1
CDR3 DNA: TGCAGTGCCGACGAGGTATATGGCTACACCTTC; CDR3 protein: CSADEVYGYTF; V gene: TRBV20-1; D gene: -; clone size: -; J gene: TRBJ1-2
CDR3 DNA: TGTGCCAGCAATAACAGGGGTACCGGGGAGCTGTTTTTT; CDR3 protein: CASNNRGTGELFF; V gene: TRBV2; D gene: TRBD1; clone size: once; J gene: TRBJ2-2
CDR3 DNA: TGTGCCAGTAGTCCCCAGCGGTTCTACGAGCAGTACTTC; CDR3 protein: CASSPQRFYEQYF; V gene: TRBV19; D gene: -; clone size: few; J gene: TRBJ2-7
CDR3 DNA: TGTGCCAGCAGTTGGGGACTCCCACAGCCCCAGCATTTT; CDR3 protein: CASSWGLPQPQHF; V gene: TRBV28; D gene: -; clone size: -; J gene: TRBJ1-5
CDR3 DNA: TGTGCCAGCAGACGTTCTAGCGGGAACGGCGTTGAGCAGTTCTTC; CDR3 protein: CASRRSSGNGVEQFF; V gene: TRBV28; D gene: TRBD2; clone size: -; J gene: TRBJ2-1
CDR3 DNA: TGTGCCTGGAGTGTACACGGGCAGAGGCTCAATCAGCCCCAGCATTTT; CDR3 protein: CAWSVHGQRLNQPQHF; V gene: TRBV30; D gene: -; clone size: few; J gene: TRBJ1-5
CDR3 DNA: TGTGCCAGCTCACCTGACAGACAGGTTCGTGAAAAACTGTTTTTT; CDR3 protein: CASSPDRQVREKLFF; V gene: TRBV18; D gene: -; clone size: -; J gene: TRBJ1-4
CDR3 DNA: TGCAGTGCTAGTGGGGTCAGGAGCAATCAGCCCCAGCATTTT; CDR3 protein: CSASGVRSNQPQHF; V gene: TRBV20-1; D gene: -; clone size: few; J gene: TRBJ1-5
CDR3 DNA: TGTGCCAGCAGTTACAGGGGGTCTTATCCCACTGAAGCTTTCTTT; CDR3 protein: CASSYRGSYPTEAFF; V gene: TRBV12-3/TRBV12-4; D gene: TRBD1; clone size: few; J gene: TRBJ1-1
CDR3 DNA: TGTGCCAGCAGGACGGACGACGAGCAGTACTTC; CDR3 protein: CASRTDDEQYF; V gene: TRBV2; D gene: -; clone size: -; J gene: TRBJ2-7
CDR3 DNA: TGTGCCAGCTCACCAGGAGGGACAAATAGCAATCAGCCCCAGCATTTT; CDR3 protein: CASSPGGTNSNQPQHF; V gene: TRBV18; D gene: -; clone size: -; J gene: TRBJ1-5
CDR3 DNA: TGTGCCATCACGGGGATAGACGGCAATGAGCAGTTCTTC; CDR3 protein: CAITGIDGNEQFF; V gene: TRBV10-3; D gene: -; clone size: -; J gene: TRBJ2-1
CDR3 DNA: TGTGCCCCGAAAAAGGGACATCGGACCGGGTATGAGCAGTTCTTC; CDR3 protein: CAPKKGHRTGYEQFF; V gene: TRBV10-3; D gene: -; clone size: few; J gene: TRBJ2-1
CDR3 DNA: TGCGCCAGCAGCTCGCAACCTAGCGGGAGTAGTCCCGGGGAGCTGTTTTTT; CDR3 protein: CASSSQPSGSSPGELFF; V gene: TRBV5-1; D gene: TRBD2; clone size: many; J gene: TRBJ2-2
CDR3 DNA: TGCAGTGCGCTCTTCGGTAATAGCAATCAGCCCCAGCATTTT; CDR3 protein: CSALFGNSNQPQHF; V gene: TRBV20-1; D gene: -; clone size: -; J gene: TRBJ1-5
CDR3 DNA: TGTGCCAGCAGCGTAGATTTCGCACAAAGCTCTGGAAACACCATATATTTT; CDR3 protein: CASSVDFAQSSGNTIYF; V gene: TRBV9; D gene: -; clone size: -; J gene: TRBJ1-3
CDR3 DNA: TGTGCCAGCAGCGTAGGGGGCGTAGAGACTGAAGCTTTCTTT; CDR3 protein: CASSVGGVETEAFF; V gene: TRBV9; D gene: -; clone size: -; J gene: TRBJ1-1
CDR3 DNA: TGTGCCAGCAGTTCCGGACAGGGTAATCAGCCCCAGCATTTT; CDR3 protein: CASSSGQGNQPQHF; V gene: TRBV28; D gene: TRBD1; clone size: few; J gene: TRBJ1-5
CDR3 DNA: TGTGCCAGCAGTGACCCGGACGGACCAAGGGTTGGGTACGAGCAGTACTTC; CDR3 protein: CASSDPDGPRVGYEQYF; V gene: TRBV28; D gene: -; clone size: few; J gene: TRBJ2-7
CDR3 DNA: TGTGCCAGCAGCCTCCCCTCTAGCGGCCGGGTCTTC; CDR3 protein: CASSLPSSGRVF; V gene: TRBV3-1; D gene: TRBD2; clone size: -; J gene: TRBJ2-1
CDR3 DNA: TGTGCCTGGAGGACAGGGAACACTGAAGCTTTCTTT; CDR3 protein: CAWRTGNTEAFF; V gene: TRBV30; D gene: -; clone size: many; J gene: TRBJ1-1
CDR3 DNA: TGCAGCGTTGTTGGGACAGGAGAGACCCAGTACTTC; CDR3 protein: CSVVGTGETQYF; V gene: TRBV29-1; D gene: TRBD1; clone size: many; J gene: TRBJ2-5
CDR3 DNA: TGTGCCAGCAGCTTGGACGCGTCCACTAGCACAGATACGCAGTATTTT; CDR3 protein: CASSLDASTSTDTQYF; V gene: TRBV5-4; D gene: -; clone size: many; J gene: TRBJ2-3
CDR3 DNA: TGTGCCAGTAGTATACGGCAGGTCCCCGGGCAAGCGGTTGGAAACACCATATATTTT; CDR3 protein: CASSIRQVPGQAVGNTIYF; V gene: TRBV19; D gene: -; clone size: -; J gene: TRBJ1-3
CDR3 DNA: TGCAGCGTTACTAGCGGGAGCTACAATGAGCAGTTCTTC; CDR3 protein: CSVTSGSYNEQFF; V gene: TRBV29-1; D gene: TRBD2; clone size: few; J gene: TRBJ2-1
CDR3 DNA: TGCGCCAGCAGCCAAGATTCGGGGTACGAGCAGTACTTC; CDR3 protein: CASSQDSGYEQYF; V gene: TRBV4-3; D gene: -; clone size: many; J gene: TRBJ2-7
CDR3 DNA: TGTGCCAGCACCTTGACGGGCCTTAATGAAAAACTGTTTTTT; CDR3 protein: CASTLTGLNEKLFF; V gene: TRBV5-6; D gene: -; clone size: few; J gene: TRBJ1-4